Listed here are 12 T cell receptor beta chains from one sample, sequenced in a study of shared clonotypes between healthy human individuals (dated by TCRdb to about 2020). Library preparation employed the immunoSEQ multiplex PCR assay. TCRdb provides this immuneACCESS table in a form limited to in-frame rearrangements. Some clones are lacking; in checked studies, under half of them reflect an unresolved V gene, and why the rest are absent is not known. The sample table shows about 560,000 clones, and around 78% are seen once. Approximately 12% of the sample is in the top ten clones. Sequencing used PBMCs. The receptors shown here come from a woman in her thirties or forties in good health. Some clones in this sample may be carry-over from other donors' samples.

V is TRBV25-1 and J is TRBJ2-3, with TRBD1 as a possible D gene (6 bases). Germline V CDR1 and CDR2: MGHDK, SYGVNS. This CDR3 comprises 14 residues. Trimming removed 5 bases from V and 4 bases from J, with 13 bases in between. This chain's CDR3 is CASSIRGRADTQYF. Here the CDR3 DNA reads TGTGCCAGCAGTATCAGGGGTCGGGCAGATACGCAGTATTTT.

The V call is TRBV18, the J call TRBJ1-5; no firm D call. Trimming shortened V by 6 bases and J by 5 bases, and 11 bases separated the two germline ends. The CDR3 has 13 amino acids. Germline assignment: CDR1 KGHSH and CDR2 LQKENI. CDR3 protein: CASSLLSDQPQHF. DNA of the CDR3: TGTGCCAGCTCCCTACTTTCTGATCAGCCCCAGCATTTT.

This chain connects TRBV5-1 to TRBJ2-7; 9 bases map to TRBD2. The CDR3 loop spans 15 amino acids. CDR1 is SGHRS and CDR2 is YFSETQ in the germline V gene. Unmatched junction bases numbered 6, after V lost 5 bases and J lost 0 bases. The CDR3 reads CASRFAGGSSYEQYF. Here the CDR3 DNA reads TGCGCCAGCAGATTTGCGGGAGGGAGCTCCTACGAGCAGTACTTC.

V and J are TRBV25-1 and TRBJ1-2; D is unresolved. The CDR3 consists of 13 residues. The germline V gene has CDR1 MGHDK and CDR2 SYGVNS. The V end lost 1 base, the J end lost 6 bases, and 9 bases lay between the germline ends. The CDR3 is CASSEWERNGYTF. Here the CDR3 DNA reads TGTGCCAGCAGTGAATGGGAGAGAAATGGCTACACCTTC.

V usage is TRBV7-9 and J usage is TRBJ1-1; 9 bases line up with TRBD1. The CDR3 is 16 residues long. The V gene end was trimmed by 1 base and the J gene end by 1 base; junction bases not matched to a gene: 4. Germline CDR1 and CDR2: SEHNR and FQNEAQ (reference sequence). The CDR3 region is CASSLGTGVPNTEAFF. In DNA form, the CDR3 reads TGTGCCAGCAGCTTAGGGACAGGGGTTCCGAACACTGAAGCTTTCTTT.

The chain links TRBV28 to TRBJ2-3; TRBD2 matches 8 bases. The CDR3 has 14 residues. The V gene end was trimmed by 5 bases and the J gene end by 5 bases; junction bases not matched to a gene: 6. Germline loops: CDR1 MDHEN, CDR2 SYDVKM. The CDR3 sequence is CASSLGTRLDTQYF. The CDR3 bases are TGTGCCAGCAGTCTCGGGACTAGGTTAGATACGCAGTATTTT.

The chain recombines TRBV6-5 with TRBJ2-1; no clear D. V was clipped by 2 bases and J by 5 bases, with 7 bases between them. CDR1 MNHEY and CDR2 SVGAGI come from the germline V gene. The CDR3 runs to 13 residues. The CDR3 region is CASSYGSDNEQFF. DNA of the CDR3: TGTGCCAGCAGTTACGGCTCGGACAATGAGCAGTTCTTC.

The chain combines TRBV18 with TRBJ2-7; possibly TRBD1 or TRBD2 for D (5 bases each). Germline V gives CDR1 KGHSH, CDR2 LQKENI. The V end was cut by 0 bases, the J end by 6 bases, with 9 bases between. The CDR3 totals 13 residues. The CDR3 DNA is TGTGCCAGCTCACCACCGGTGAGGGGCGAGCAGTACTTC. It encodes CASSPPVRGEQYF.

In its sample, this clone was seen once. This chain connects TRBV5-8 to TRBJ2-2, with D perhaps matching TRBD1 (6 bases). V was clipped by 6 bases and J by 6 bases, with 9 bases between them. This CDR3 has 12 amino acids. The germline V gene has CDR1 SGHTS and CDR2 YDEGEE. CDR3 region: CASNRDPGELFF. The CDR3 DNA reads TGTGCCAGCAACAGGGACCCCGGGGAGCTGTTTTTT.

V gene TRBV5-5 combines with J gene TRBJ2-5; tentatively, D is TRBD2 (6 bases). Trimming removed 2 bases at V and 3 bases at J, with 11 bases between. The CDR3 loop spans 14 amino acids. From germline, CDR1 is SGHKS and CDR2 YYEKEE (reference sequence). The DNA of the CDR3 is TGTGCCAGCAGCTTCAGGGACTCCGAAGAGACCCAGTACTTC. Protein: CASSFRDSEETQYF.

The table lists this clone with a few counts. The chain combines TRBV6-1 with TRBJ1-5; TRBD1 is a possible D gene (6 bases). Trimming stripped 6 bases from V and 7 bases from J, with 10 bases between. Germline CDR1 reads MNHNS; CDR2 reads SASEGT. There are 12 residues in the CDR3. DNA for the CDR3: TGTGCCAGCAGGAGGGGGGACCAGCCCCAGCATTTT. Protein sequence: CASRRGDQPQHF.

There are many counts of this clone. The CDR3 DNA reads TGTGCCAGCAGTTCTGGGGTAGAATCCTACAATGAGCAGTTCTTC. This translates into CASSSGVESYNEQFF. V is TRBV27 and J is TRBJ2-1; no reliable D call. This CDR3 spans 15 amino acids. The V end was cut by 4 bases, the J end by 1 base, with 11 bases between. CDR1 is MNHEY and CDR2 is SMNVEV in the germline V gene (reference sequence).